Below are 22 T cell receptor beta chains sequenced from a single sample in a study of control samples from healthy donors and cancer patients. Some clones are missing from TCRdb's copy, which holds only in-frame ones; the method was immunoSEQ multiplex PCR. Of about 150,000 clones in the sample, roughly 92% were seen once. Sequenced: blood. All receptors come from a woman under 30 in good health.

This chain uses TRBV10-3 with TRBJ1-1; D is undetermined. The CDR3 runs to 13 residues. Trimming took 7 bases from V and 0 from J, leaving 9 bases between them. Germline CDR1 is ENHRY and CDR2 is SYGVKD. In nucleotides, the CDR3 is TGTGCCATCACAACAGCTATGAACACTGAAGCTTTCTTT. The encoded protein is CAITTAMNTEAFF.

V usage is TRBV21-1 and J usage is TRBJ2-5; TRBD2 is taken as the D call from the table, unchecked against the DNA. TRBV21-1 is tagged as a pseudogene. This CDR3 spans 19 amino acids. The CDR3 region is CASSKGLAGGVGKRETQYF. CDR3 nucleotide sequence: TGTGCCAGCAGCAAAGGGCTAGCGGGGGGGGTTGGAAAGAGAGAGACCCAGTACTTC.

Only a few counts were recorded for this clone. The V call is TRBV4-2, the J call TRBJ2-7; D is uncertain. Germline CDR1 reads LGHNA; CDR2 reads YNFKEQ. This CDR3 comprises 13 residues. The V and J ends lost 0 bases and 3 bases respectively, with 6 bases between them. Written as DNA, the CDR3 is TGTGCCAGCAGCCAAGAATGGGGCTACGAGCAGTACTTC. Translating it yields CASSQEWGYEQYF.

The chain has TRBV2 and TRBJ2-7; D may match TRBD1 or TRBD2 (6 bases each). The CDR3 contains 12 residues. Trimming shortened V by 4 bases and J by 5 bases, and 9 bases separated the two germline ends. The V gene's germline CDR1 is SNHLY and CDR2 FYNNEI. CDR3 coding DNA: TGTGCCAGCAGTGCGGAGGGGGACGAGCAGTACTTC. Protein sequence: CASSAEGDEQYF. Full variable domain (rest looked up from reference TRBV2 and TRBJ2-7): EPEVTQTPSHQVTQMGQEVILRCVPISNHLYFYWYRQILGQKVEFLVSFYNNEISEKSEIFDDQFSVERPDGSNFTLKIRSTKLEDSAMYFCASSAEGDEQYFGPGTRLTVT.

The J gene is TRBJ1-1, the V gene TRBV14; TRBD1 might be the D (6 bases). The germline V gene has CDR1 SGHDN and CDR2 FVKESK. Trimming left V 0 bases short and J 11 bases short, with 28 bases between. The CDR3 is 18 residues long. The CDR3: CASSQDEQVRTECKGAFF. The CDR3 DNA reads TGTGCCAGCAGCCAAGATGAACAGGTGAGGACAGAGTGTAAGGGGGCTTTCTTT.

The V call is TRBV29-1, the J call TRBJ2-2; D gene uncertain. V was cut by 3 bases and J by 1 base, with 6 bases left in between. CDR1 is SQVTM and CDR2 is ANQGSEA in the germline V gene. This CDR3 has 13 amino acids. CDR3 residues: CSVETENTGELFF. The CDR3 DNA reads as TGCAGCGTTGAGACCGAGAACACCGGGGAGCTGTTTTTT.

The rearrangement links TRBV6-5 to TRBJ2-7, with TRBD2 matching 11 bases. The CDR3 consists of 14 residues. Germline V gene sequence: CDR1 MNHEY, CDR2 SVGAGI. V trimming: 4 bases; J trimming: 8 bases; junction bases outside the gene matches: 7. The CDR3 nucleotides read TGTGCCAGCAGTTTACTAGCGGGAGATGCTAAGCAGTACTTC. It translates to CASSLLAGDAKQYF.

The chain combines TRBV5-1 with TRBJ2-2; the match to TRBD2 covers 9 bases. The germline gives CDR1 SGHRS, CDR2 YFSETQ. The junction had 5 bases not matched to a gene; V was cut back by 4 bases and J by 1 base. CDR3 length equals 16 residues. CDR3 sequence reads: CASSPLTSGNTGELFF. The CDR3 DNA sequence: TGCGCCAGCAGCCCATTGACTAGCGGGAACACCGGGGAGCTGTTTTTT.

The chain is built from TRBV6-1 and TRBJ1-5, with D hard to call. CDR3 length: 14 amino acids. Looked up from germline, CDR1 is MNHNS and CDR2 is SASEGT. V shed 2 bases and J shed 4 bases, with 9 bases lying between them. The CDR3 loop reads CASSEWHPNQPQHF. The CDR3 nucleotides read TGTGCCAGCAGTGAATGGCACCCAAATCAGCCCCAGCATTTT.

The chain joins TRBV5-4 to TRBJ2-5; weak D call: TRBD1 (6 bases). This CDR3 spans 16 amino acids. V lost 0 bases to trimming and J lost 1 base, with 13 bases between them. Looked up from germline, CDR1 is SGHNT and CDR2 is YYREEE (reference sequence). In DNA form, the CDR3 reads TGTGCCAGCAGCTTGGGGCCAGGGGTGCTCCAAGAGACCCAGTACTTC. This translates into CASSLGPGVLQETQYF.

J is TRBJ2-1 and V is TRBV19, with D unresolved. V was cut by 1 base and J by 2 bases, with 3 bases left in between. Germline CDR1 reads LNHDA; CDR2 reads SQIVND (reference sequence). CDR3 length: 13 residues. CDR3 loop: CASSIAPYNEQFF. Here the CDR3 DNA reads TGTGCCAGTAGTATAGCCCCCTACAATGAGCAGTTCTTC.

This clone was seen a single time. The chain has TRBV6-2 or TRBV6-3 and TRBJ2-5; D is ambiguous. From germline, CDR1 is MNHEY and CDR2 SVGEGT. The CDR3 length is 14 residues. The germline V and J ends were trimmed by 5 bases and 2 bases, with 12 bases remaining between them. CDR3: CASSRVEWQETQYF. The CDR3 DNA reads as TGTGCCAGCAGTCGGGTAGAGTGGCAAGAGACCCAGTACTTC.

The chain combines TRBV9 with TRBJ2-1; TRBD2 agrees at 12 bases. The CDR3 covers 17 residues. The germline V gene has CDR1 SGDLS and CDR2 YYNGEE. Trimming removed 2 bases from V and 4 bases from J; junction bases left unmatched: 7. CDR3 sequence: CASSVPETSGGYNEQFF. The CDR3 DNA follows: TGTGCCAGCAGCGTCCCGGAGACTAGCGGGGGATACAATGAGCAGTTCTTC.

V gene TRBV3-1 (or the pseudogene TRBV3-2) combines with J gene TRBJ2-1; a possible D gene is TRBD2 (5 bases). The V gene lost 3 bases and the J gene lost 0 bases, with 9 bases spanning the gap. The CDR3 spans 15 residues. The germline V gene has CDR1 LGHDT and CDR2 YNNKEL (reference sequence). The CDR3 loop reads CASSQGGLSYNEQFF. For the CDR3, the DNA is TGTGCCAGCAGCCAGGGCGGACTCTCCTACAATGAGCAGTTCTTC.

This clone appeared a few times. The chain carries TRBV23-1 and TRBJ2-1; D remains ambiguous. Being an ORF, TRBV23-1 has a function that is uncertain. Trimming took off 2 bases at V and 7 bases at J, with 21 bases between the two ends. This CDR3 has 17 amino acids. CDR3 loop: CASSQGARNGLWNEQFF. CDR3 nucleotide sequence: TGCGCCAGCAGTCAAGGTGCAAGAAATGGTTTGTGGAATGAGCAGTTCTTC.

The chain recombines TRBV18 with TRBJ2-5; D gene unclear. CDR1 and CDR2 (germline): KGHSH, LQKENI. The CDR3 loop spans 14 amino acids. The ends were cut back, 5 bases at V and 2 bases at J, with 12 bases in the middle. CDR3 amino acids: CASSTTMGQETQYF. The CDR3 nucleotides read TGTGCCAGCTCAACCACTATGGGGCAAGAGACCCAGTACTTC.

The chain joins TRBV10-3 to TRBJ2-5; 8 bases line up with TRBD2. The CDR3 spans 14 residues. J was trimmed by 7 bases and V by 4 bases; bases with no gene match: 8. The germline V gene has CDR1 ENHRY and CDR2 SYGVKD. Here the CDR3 reads CAISAAGEDGTQYF. The CDR3 DNA reads as TGTGCCATCAGTGCAGCGGGGGAGGATGGGACCCAGTACTTC.

This rearrangement joins TRBV6-5 to TRBJ1-1; tentatively, D is TRBD1 (5 bases). The CDR3 contains 13 residues. CDR1 and CDR2 from the germline V gene are MNHEY and SVGAGI. V was clipped by 6 bases and J by 0 bases, with 8 bases between them. CDR3 sequence: CASSRVMNTEAFF. The CDR3 DNA follows: TGTGCCAGCAGCAGGGTAATGAACACTGAAGCTTTCTTT.

The sample holds one count of this clone. This chain links TRBV5-6 with TRBJ1-2; D is ambiguous. V was cut by 4 bases and J by 6 bases, with 16 bases left in between. Germline V gene lookup returns CDR1 SGHDT and CDR2 YYEEEE. The CDR3 extends over 14 amino acids. The CDR3 loop reads CASSPPGSRDGYTF. The CDR3 nucleotides read TGTGCCAGCAGCCCGCCCGGAAGTCGGGATGGCTACACCTTC. The full variable domain, with the rest looked up from reference TRBV5-6 and TRBJ1-2, is DAGVTQSPTHLIKTRGQQVTLRCSPKSGHDTVSWYQQALGQGPQFIFQYYEEEERQRGNFPDRFSGHQFPNYSSELNVNALLLGDSALYLCASSPPGSRDGYTFGSGTRLTVV.

The chain uses TRBV6-6 and TRBJ2-7, with 8 bases that match TRBD2. The CDR3 is 14 residues long. V shed 7 bases, J shed 3 bases, and the junction held 8 bases outside the gene matches. Per the germline V gene, CDR1 is MNHNY and CDR2 is SVGAGI (reference sequence). DNA of the CDR3: TGTGCCAGCATCGGGGGGGACGGAGACTACGAGCAGTACTTC. It codes for CASIGGDGDYEQYF.

The chain is built from TRBV13 and TRBJ2-5; D possibly corresponds to TRBD2 (7 bases). Germline V gives CDR1 PRHDT, CDR2 FYEKMQ (reference sequence). Trimming cost V 5 bases and J 4 bases, with 20 bases left between them. The CDR3 length is 16 residues. In DNA form, the CDR3 reads TGTGCCAGCAGCAATCTCGAGGGGGGGCCACGAGAGACCCAGTACTTC. Translation gives CASSNLEGGPRETQYF.

This clone has just one count. V and J are TRBV3-1 (or the pseudogene TRBV3-2) and TRBJ2-2, with a tentative D call TRBD2 (5 bases). The CDR3 length is 14 residues. CDR1 is LGHDT and CDR2 is YNNKEL in the germline V gene (reference sequence). Trimming removed 4 bases from V and 8 bases from J, with 14 bases in between. DNA for the CDR3: TGTGCCAGCAGCCTGGGTCGGGAAACTGGGGAGCTGTTTTTT. Its protein product is CASSLGRETGELFF.